These 18 T cell receptor beta chains came from one sample sequenced in a study of T-cell memory formation after mild COVID-19. TCRdb called the 5' RACE reads again in MiXCR, with one record for every CDR3 protein. The repertoire has around 500,000 distinct CDR3 sequences, approximately 18% of them found once; the top ten carry roughly an eighth. Sequencing used PBMCs or a T cell subset sorted from them (not recorded which). The receptors originated from an adult woman who had mild COVID-19 (a few samples of this study predate the infection). Cell type and time point are not known.

This clonotype was seen only a few times. The rearrangement joins TRBV29-1 to TRBJ2-1; perhaps D is TRBD1 or TRBD2 (5 bases each). Deletions cut 5 bases from V and 5 bases from J, with 10 bases between. The CDR3 is 12 residues long. The germline CDR1 and CDR2 sequences are SQVTM and ANQGSEA. CDR3 DNA sequence: TGCAGCGTTCGGACGGGGCACAATGAGCAGTTCTTC. As protein: CSVRTGHNEQFF.

The CDR3, as DNA: TGCAGTGCGGACGACAGACCGACCTACGAGCAGTACTTC. Encoded protein: CSADDRPTYEQYF. The chain carries TRBV20-1 and TRBJ2-7, with D possibly TRBD1 on 5 matching bases. V was cut by 6 bases and J by 2 bases, with 14 bases left in between. This CDR3 is built from 13 residues. CDR1 is DFQATT and CDR2 is SNEGSKA in the germline V gene (reference sequence).

This clonotype was detected a few times. The V gene is TRBV5-1, the J gene TRBJ1-5; D may be TRBD1 (5 bases). V was pared by 0 bases and J by 3 bases, with 10 bases between. The CDR3 contains 15 residues. The germline V gene encodes CDR1 SGHRS and CDR2 YFSETQ. CDR3 in DNA: TGCGCCAGCAGCTTGGAAGGGGTTCTCAATCAGCCCCAGCATTTT. Its protein product is CASSLEGVLNQPQHF. The full variable domain, its missing parts supplied by reference TRBV5-1 and TRBJ1-5, is KAGVTQTPRYLIKTRGQQVTLSCSPISGHRSVSWYQQTPGQGLQFLFEYFSETQRNKGNFPGRFSGRQFSNSRSEMNVSTLELGDSALYLCASSLEGVLNQPQHFGDGTRLSIL.

The V gene is TRBV4-3, the J gene TRBJ2-2; D is possibly TRBD1 (6 bases). CDR1 is LGHNA, CDR2 YSLEER, per germline. The CDR3 sequence is 14 residues long. V lost 4 bases and J 6 bases, leaving 12 bases between the germline ends. The CDR3 is CASSLHREAGELFF. As DNA, the CDR3 is TGCGCCAGCAGCCTACACAGGGAAGCCGGGGAGCTGTTTTTT.

This chain uses TRBV5-1 with TRBJ2-2, with 7 bases that match TRBD1. The length of the CDR3 is 15 residues. In germline, CDR1 is SGHRS, CDR2 YFSETQ. With 4 bases clipped from V and 8 bases from J, the junction kept 11 bases outside the gene matches. CDR3 DNA: TGCGCCAGCAGCCCCCCCCTTGACAGGGATGGGGAGCTGTTTTTT. It is translated as CASSPPLDRDGELFF. Drawing the rest from reference TRBV5-1 and TRBJ2-2, the complete variable domain is KAGVTQTPRYLIKTRGQQVTLSCSPISGHRSVSWYQQTPGQGLQFLFEYFSETQRNKGNFPGRFSGRQFSNSRSEMNVSTLELGDSALYLCASSPPLDRDGELFFGEGSRLTVL.

This chain links TRBV4-1 with TRBJ1-1, with D unclear. The V and J ends lost 0 bases and 3 bases respectively, with 11 bases between them. Per the germline V gene, CDR1 is MGHRA and CDR2 is YSYEKL. The CDR3 has 15 residues. CDR3: CASSQDRAAYTEAFF. In DNA form, the CDR3 reads TGCGCCAGCAGCCAAGATCGGGCTGCGTACACTGAAGCTTTCTTT.

This clonotype was counted between two and nine times. The genes are TRBV20-1 and TRBJ1-5; 7 positions match TRBD1. This CDR3 region has 14 residues. From germline, CDR1 is DFQATT and CDR2 SNEGSKA (reference sequence). V gave up 5 bases and J gave up 0 bases; unmatched junction bases: 4. In nucleotides, the CDR3 is TGCAGTGCTGGGACAGCGTATAGCAATCAGCCCCAGCATTTT. Its translation is CSAGTAYSNQPQHF.

The chain combines TRBV24-1 with TRBJ2-1; D not resolved. Per the germline V gene, CDR1 is KGHDR and CDR2 is SFDVKD. The CDR3 is made up of 12 amino acids. Between the trimmed V and J ends, which lost 5 bases and 4 bases, there was a span of 5 bases. The CDR3 nucleotides read TGTGCCACCAGTGCCGGTTACAATGAGCAGTTCTTC. Translating it yields CATSAGYNEQFF.

This clonotype turned up a few times. V is TRBV3-1 and J is TRBJ2-1; 10 bases agree with TRBD2. V trimming: 2 bases; J trimming: 7 bases; junction bases outside the gene matches: 2. Germline-derived CDR1 and CDR2 are LGHDT and YNNKEL (reference sequence). There are 14 residues in the CDR3. The CDR3 is CASSQMTSGNEQFF. CDR3 in DNA: TGTGCCAGCAGCCAAATGACTAGCGGGAATGAGCAGTTCTTC.

The chain links TRBV7-9 to TRBJ2-7, with TRBD1 matching over 10 bases. V was clipped by 5 bases and J by 3 bases; unmatched bases: 13. There are 17 residues in the CDR3. Germline V gene sequence: CDR1 SEHNR, CDR2 FQNEAQ (reference sequence). CDR3 sequence reads: CASSPRVTGTGDYEQYF. The CDR3 nucleotides are TGTGCCAGCAGCCCTAGAGTTACGGGGACAGGGGACTACGAGCAGTACTTC.

V gene TRBV5-1 combines with J gene TRBJ2-1, with 10 bases aligning to TRBD2. Germline V lookup: CDR1 SGHRS, CDR2 YFSETQ. The junction had 9 bases not matched to a gene; V was cut back by 4 bases and J by 5 bases. The CDR3 runs 16 residues. The CDR3 region has the DNA TGCGCCAGCAGCCCGGGACTAGCGCGAAGACACAATGAGCAGTTCTTC. This sequence encodes CASSPGLARRHNEQFF.

A few counts support this clonotype. The chain employs TRBV6-5 and TRBJ2-1; 9 bases align to TRBD1. Germline CDR1 and CDR2: MNHEY and SVGAGI. This CDR3 spans 15 amino acids. The ends lost 5 bases at V and 6 bases at J; junction bases unmatched: 8. This CDR3 reads CASSESSGQGNEQFF. In DNA form, the CDR3 reads TGTGCCAGCAGTGAGTCGTCGGGACAGGGCAATGAGCAGTTCTTC.

V is TRBV28 and J is TRBJ2-7, with 7 bases identical to TRBD2. CDR3 size: 18 residues. J lost 3 bases, V lost 0 bases, and 14 bases had no gene match. Looked up from germline, CDR1 is MDHEN and CDR2 is SYDVKM. CDR3 protein: CASSLWVGGGGLDYEQYF. In DNA form, the CDR3 reads TGTGCCAGCAGTTTATGGGTTGGCGGGGGAGGTTTAGACTACGAGCAGTACTTC.

This clonotype has more than one count but fewer than ten. The chain carries TRBV12-3 or TRBV12-4 and TRBJ2-5; D is unresolved. Trimming removed 3 bases from V and 1 base from J, with 12 bases in between. The CDR3 runs to 15 residues. Here the CDR3 reads CASSFIFGSQETQYF. The CDR3 DNA reads as TGTGCCAGCAGTTTCATTTTCGGCAGCCAAGAGACCCAGTACTTC.

This clonotype appeared many times. The V call is TRBV6-6, the J call TRBJ2-7; D gene unclear. The germline V gene has CDR1 MNHNY and CDR2 SVGAGI (reference sequence). V was pared by 7 bases and J by 3 bases, with 16 bases between. The CDR3 is 14 residues long. CDR3 nucleotides: TGTGCCAGCAAGGCACCAGGAGATCTCTACGAGCAGTACTTC. It yields the protein CASKAPGDLYEQYF.

This clonotype was detected only a few times. The chain links TRBV7-2 to TRBJ2-1; 7 bases agree with TRBD2. Per the germline V gene, CDR1 is SGHTA and CDR2 is FQGNSA. The V gene end was trimmed by 6 bases and the J gene end by 5 bases; junction bases not matched to a gene: 7. The CDR3 sequence is 14 residues long. The DNA of the CDR3 is TGTGCCAGCAGGGCGGGACTAATGAACAATGAGCAGTTCTTC. It specifies CASRAGLMNNEQFF.

This clonotype has a handful of counts. CDR3 bases: TGTGCCACCAGCATACCCCTGACAGGGCGAACCTACGAGCAGTACTTC. This encodes CATSIPLTGRTYEQYF. The chain uses TRBV15 and TRBJ2-7; 7 nucleotides match TRBD1. The CDR3 extends over 16 amino acids. V shed 4 bases, J shed 2 bases, and the junction held 11 bases outside the gene matches. CDR1 and CDR2 (germline): LNHNV, YYDKDF (reference sequence).

The chain employs TRBV7-2 and TRBJ2-5, with D possibly matching TRBD1 (6 bases). This CDR3 comprises 13 residues. V gave up 5 bases and J gave up 5 bases, with 12 bases separating them. From germline, CDR1 is SGHTA and CDR2 FQGNSA. CDR3 nucleotide sequence: TGTGCCAGCAGCCCTGACAGGTTGGAGACCCAGTACTTC. It encodes CASSPDRLETQYF.